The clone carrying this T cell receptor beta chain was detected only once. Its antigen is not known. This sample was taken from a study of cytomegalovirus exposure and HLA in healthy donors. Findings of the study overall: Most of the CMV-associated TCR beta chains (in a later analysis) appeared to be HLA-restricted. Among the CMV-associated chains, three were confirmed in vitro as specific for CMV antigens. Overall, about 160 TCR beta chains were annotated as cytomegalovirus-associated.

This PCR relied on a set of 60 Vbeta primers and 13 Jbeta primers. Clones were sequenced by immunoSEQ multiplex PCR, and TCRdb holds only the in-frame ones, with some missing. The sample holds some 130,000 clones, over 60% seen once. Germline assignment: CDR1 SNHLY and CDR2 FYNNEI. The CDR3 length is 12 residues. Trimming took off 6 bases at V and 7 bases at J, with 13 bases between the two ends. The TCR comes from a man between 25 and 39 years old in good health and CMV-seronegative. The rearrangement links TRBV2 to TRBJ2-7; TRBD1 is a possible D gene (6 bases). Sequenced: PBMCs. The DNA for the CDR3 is TGTGCCAGCAGCGATGACAGGTCGGAGCAGTACTTC. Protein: CASSDDRSEQYF. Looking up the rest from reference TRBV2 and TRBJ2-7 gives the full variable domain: EPEVTQTPSHQVTQMGQEVILRCVPISNHLYFYWYRQILGQKVEFLVSFYNNEISEKSEIFDDQFSVERPDGSNFTLKIRSTKLEDSAMYFCASSDDRSEQYFGPGTRLTVT.